This TCR beta chain was recovered during a study of CD8 T cells in Susac syndrome (dated by TCRdb to between 2017 and 2020). Some background on the complete study: Among the Susac syndrome patients who were sequenced, clinically active disease was present in more than five and clinical remission was observed in about eight. At blood withdrawal, Susac syndrome patients were therapy-naive, treated with corticosteroids (with IVIg additionally given to some), or treated with IVIg alone. Whether CD8+ T cell activation and differentiation in Susac syndrome was antigen driven was tested using repertoire sequencing. Study-level results and caveats: The TCR sequencing and HLA analysis was acknowledged to have included a relatively small number of individuals. In the CD4+ T cell repertoire of Susac syndrome patients, clonal expansion was not detected.

RNA was extracted using the RNeasy kit, and about 0.45 to 1 ug of the RNA was reverse transcribed with random hexamers. The immunoSEQ multiplex PCR assay, covering 54 Vbeta and 13 Jbeta segments, was used to amplify TCR beta CDR3 regions. To correct PCR amplification bias, a synthetic template baseline was used for both primer optimization and computational correction. As for the authors' bioinformatics: Reads were assigned to V, D and J genes according to IMGT and analyzed in immunoSEQ Analyzer, with only productive sequences retained. To calculate clonality, Shannon entropy was normalized by log2 of the number of productive unique sequences and then subtracted from one. For each patient and control, public and private clones were evaluated among the 100 most prevalent clones. Clones were defined as Susac-specific when absent from the healthy and MS cohorts, from roughly 1,000 published viral clones and from other ImmuneACCESS disease sequences. In-frame beta chains were kept once TCRdb had trimmed the public reads at Q25 with fastp and called clones with MiXCR. Records with the same CDR3 protein are collapsed into one entry carrying the most frequent genes and DNA. The V and J calls, along with clone size, are taken from TCRdb and not from the paper's own processing. The sample yields roughly 250,000 distinct CDR3 sequences; about 96% were counted once. Around 0.093% of the sample is taken by the ten largest.

V is cut by 6 bases and J by 6 bases, and the space between the germline ends is 8 bases. Including cysteine and phenylalanine, the CDR3 has 11 amino acids. The CDR3 DNA has 33 bases and is translated from base 1. Peripheral blood CD8+ and CD4+ T cells from healthy donors, Susac syndrome patients and multiple sclerosis patients were profiled by high-throughput TCR beta sequencing. The Susac syndrome patients fulfilled recently defined diagnostic criteria for definite or probable disease. Bulk CD8+ and CD4+ T cells were purified by magnetic negative isolation, while CD8+ TEMRA cells were enriched using FACS. Blood was collected in EDTA tubes and processed within 24 hours, with PBMCs isolated through density gradient centrifugation. PBMCs destined for TCR sequencing were cryopreserved in liquid nitrogen and later thawed in a 37 °C water bath. Purity of sorted or isolated CD4+, CD8+ and CD8+ TEMRA cells was at least 90%.

About this clonotype itself: Its antigen remains unidentified. Base qualities are not recorded, but no much larger clone differs from it by a single base.

The sequenced sample was CD4+ T cells from PBMCs. Recombination joined TRBV12-3 or TRBV12-4 with TRBJ1-1, with the D gene uncertain. The receptor was derived from a human donor with Susac syndrome. CDR3 loop: CASRANAEAFF. DNA sequence: TGTGCCAGCAGGGCTAACGCTGAAGCTTTCTTT.